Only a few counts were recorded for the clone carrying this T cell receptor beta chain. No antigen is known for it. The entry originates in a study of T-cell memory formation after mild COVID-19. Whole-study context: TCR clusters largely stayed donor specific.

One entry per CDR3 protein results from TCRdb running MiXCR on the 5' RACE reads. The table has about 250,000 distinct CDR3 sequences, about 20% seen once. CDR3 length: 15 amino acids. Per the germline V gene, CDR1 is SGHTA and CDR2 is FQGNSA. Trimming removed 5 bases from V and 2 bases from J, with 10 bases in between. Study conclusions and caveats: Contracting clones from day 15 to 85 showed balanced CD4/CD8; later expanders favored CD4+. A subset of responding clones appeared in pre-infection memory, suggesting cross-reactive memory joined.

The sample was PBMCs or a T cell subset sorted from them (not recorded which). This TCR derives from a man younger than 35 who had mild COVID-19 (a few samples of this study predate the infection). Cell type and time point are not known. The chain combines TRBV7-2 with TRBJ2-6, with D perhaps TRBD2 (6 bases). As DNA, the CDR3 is TGTGCCAGCAGCCAAGGAGGGACTGGGGCCAACGTCCTGACTTTC. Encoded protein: CASSQGGTGANVLTF.